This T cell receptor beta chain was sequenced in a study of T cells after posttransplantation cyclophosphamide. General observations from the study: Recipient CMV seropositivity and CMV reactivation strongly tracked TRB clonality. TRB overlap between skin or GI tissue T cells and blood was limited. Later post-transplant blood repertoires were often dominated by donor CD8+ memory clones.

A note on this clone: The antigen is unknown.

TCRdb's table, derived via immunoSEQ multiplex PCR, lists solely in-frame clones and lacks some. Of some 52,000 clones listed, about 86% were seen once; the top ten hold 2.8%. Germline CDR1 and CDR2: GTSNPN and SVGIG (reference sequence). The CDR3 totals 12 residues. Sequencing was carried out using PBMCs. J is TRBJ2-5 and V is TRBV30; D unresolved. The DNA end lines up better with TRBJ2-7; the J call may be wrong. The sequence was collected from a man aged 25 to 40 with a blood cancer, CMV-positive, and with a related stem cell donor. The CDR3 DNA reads TGTGCCTGGAGTGGCTATCGCTACGAGCAGTACTTC. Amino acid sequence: CAWSGYRYEQYF.